This T cell receptor (beta chain) was retrieved from a study of human T cells and chemical hapten exposure. Time point here: patch test 2, 6 weeks after DPC sensitization. This sample's treatment: therapeutic diphenylcyclopropenone sensitization with weekly scalp DPC. Each CDR3 protein is one row after TCRdb ran MiXCR on the RACE reads. The sample includes about 96,000 distinct CDR3 sequences, roughly a tenth of them seen just once. This clonotype was counted a few times. The TCR comes from a woman aged 40-49 years with alopecia areata. Some clones in this sample may be carry-over from other donors' samples. This specimen consisted of whole blood, obtained in connection with sensitization to the hapten diphenylcyclopropenone (DPC).

The CDR3 DNA follows: TGTGCCAGCACGGACAGGTCGAATCAGCCCCAGCATTTT. It translates to CASTDRSNQPQHF. The rearrangement links TRBV6-1 to TRBJ1-5, with 7 bases matching TRBD1. Germline values: CDR1 MNHNS, CDR2 SASEGT. The junction had 4 bases not matched to a gene; V was cut back by 7 bases and J by 4 bases. The CDR3 is 13 amino acids.